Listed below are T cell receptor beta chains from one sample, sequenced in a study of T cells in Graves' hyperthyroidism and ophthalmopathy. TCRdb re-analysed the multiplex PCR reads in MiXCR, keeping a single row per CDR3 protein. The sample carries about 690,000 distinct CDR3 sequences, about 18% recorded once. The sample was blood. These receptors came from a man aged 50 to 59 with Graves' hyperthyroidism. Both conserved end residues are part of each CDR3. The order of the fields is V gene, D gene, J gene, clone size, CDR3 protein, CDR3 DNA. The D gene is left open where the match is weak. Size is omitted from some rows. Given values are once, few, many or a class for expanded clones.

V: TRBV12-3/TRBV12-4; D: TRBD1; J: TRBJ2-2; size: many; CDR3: CASTPRDSIFLDTGELFF; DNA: TGTGCCAGCACCCCGAGGGACAGTATTTTCCTTGACACCGGGGAGCTGTTTTTT
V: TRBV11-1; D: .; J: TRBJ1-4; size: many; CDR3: CASSQRGEDDEKLFF; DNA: TGTGCCAGCAGCCAGCGGGGTGAGGACGACGAAAAACTGTTTTTT
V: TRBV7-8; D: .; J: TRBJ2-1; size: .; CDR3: CASSPIEGGRAAFF; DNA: TGTGCCAGCAGCCCGATCGAGGGGGGGAGGGCCGCGTTCTTC
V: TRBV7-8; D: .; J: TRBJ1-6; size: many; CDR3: CASSLRDIQTSPLHF; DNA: TGTGCCAGCAGCTTACGGGACATTCAGACTTCACCCCTCCACTTT
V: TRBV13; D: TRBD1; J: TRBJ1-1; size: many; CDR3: CASRETGGVNTEAFF; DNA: TGTGCCAGCAGAGAGACAGGGGGCGTGAACACTGAAGCTTTCTTT
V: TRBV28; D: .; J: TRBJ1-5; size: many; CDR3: CASRGNQPQHF; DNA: TGTGCCAGCAGGGGGAATCAGCCCCAGCATTTT
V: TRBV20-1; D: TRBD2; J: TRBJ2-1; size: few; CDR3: CSARDPLAGVHNEQFF; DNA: TGCAGTGCTAGAGATCCCCTAGCGGGAGTTCACAATGAGCAGTTCTTC
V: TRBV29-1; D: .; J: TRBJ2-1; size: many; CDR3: CSVVGLLHNEQFF; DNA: TGCAGCGTTGTCGGTCTCCTCCACAATGAGCAGTTCTTC
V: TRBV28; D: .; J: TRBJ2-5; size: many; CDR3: CASSLSFTQYF; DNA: TGTGCCAGCAGTTTATCTTTTACCCAGTACTTC
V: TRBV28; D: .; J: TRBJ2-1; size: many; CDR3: CASRPSGDYNEQFF; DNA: TGTGCCAGCAGACCCTCGGGGGACTACAATGAGCAGTTCTTC
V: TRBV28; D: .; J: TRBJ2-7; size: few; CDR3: CASNSLDGGRGLSSYEQYF; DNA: TGTGCCAGCAACTCGCTCGACGGGGGGCGGGGGTTAAGCTCCTACGAGCAGTACTTC
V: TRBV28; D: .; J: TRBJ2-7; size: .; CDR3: CASRGIIRVVHEQYF; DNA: TGTGCCAGCAGGGGGATAATAAGGGTCGTCCACGAGCAGTACTTC
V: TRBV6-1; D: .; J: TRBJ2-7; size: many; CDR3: CASRAGPPRQRLSYEQYF; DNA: TGTGCCAGCAGGGCCGGCCCCCCTAGACAGCGTCTCTCCTACGAGCAGTACTTC
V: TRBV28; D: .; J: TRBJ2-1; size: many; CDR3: CASSLRSYNEQFF; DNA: TGTGCCAGCAGCCTCAGGAGCTACAATGAGCAGTTCTTC
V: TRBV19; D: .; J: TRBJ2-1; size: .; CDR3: CASSIGLGPGNEQFF; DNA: TGTGCCAGTAGTATAGGTCTAGGCCCGGGGAATGAGCAGTTCTTC
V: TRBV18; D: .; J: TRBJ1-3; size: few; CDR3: CASSPNVFSGNTIYF; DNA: TGTGCCAGCTCACCAAACGTTTTCTCTGGAAACACCATATATTTT
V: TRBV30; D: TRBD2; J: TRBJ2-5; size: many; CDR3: CAWSSSLPTSGREETQYF; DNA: TGTGCCTGGAGTTCCTCCCTCCCAACTAGCGGGAGGGAAGAGACCCAGTACTTC
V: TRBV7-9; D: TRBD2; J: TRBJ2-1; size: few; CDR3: CASSLVAAGARSEQFF; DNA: TGTGCCAGCAGCTTAGTGGCAGCGGGAGCGCGTAGTGAGCAGTTCTTC
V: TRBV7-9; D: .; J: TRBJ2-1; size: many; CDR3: CASSTIYNEQFF; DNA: TGTGCCAGCAGCACAATCTACAATGAGCAGTTCTTC
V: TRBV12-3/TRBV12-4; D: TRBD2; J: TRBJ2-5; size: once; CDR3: CASSSSGGQETRYF; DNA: TGTGCCAGCAGCTCCAGCGGGGGCCAAGAGACCCGGTACTTC
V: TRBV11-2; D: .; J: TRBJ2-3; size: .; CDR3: CASSSERGDTQYF; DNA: TGTGCCAGCAGCTCCGAAAGGGGAGATACGCAGTATTTT
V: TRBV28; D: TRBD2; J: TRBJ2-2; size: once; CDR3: CASSWWASGIGFAGELFF; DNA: TGTGCCAGCAGCTGGTGGGCTAGCGGGATTGGGTTTGCCGGGGAGCTGTTTTTT
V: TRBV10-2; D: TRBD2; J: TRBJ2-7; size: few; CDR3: CASSESAAGALYEQYF; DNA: TGCGCCAGCAGTGAGTCGGCAGCGGGAGCTCTCTACGAGCAGTACTTC
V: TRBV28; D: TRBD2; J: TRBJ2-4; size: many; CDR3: CASSSPASGLLENIQYF; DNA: TGTGCCAGCAGTTCCCCCGCTAGCGGGTTACTTGAAAACATTCAGTACTTC
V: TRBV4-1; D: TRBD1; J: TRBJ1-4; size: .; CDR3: CASSQNSGTGAEKLFF; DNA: TGCGCCAGCAGCCAGAATTCCGGGACAGGGGCCGAAAAACTGTTTTTT
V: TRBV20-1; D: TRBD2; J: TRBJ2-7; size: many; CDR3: CSAWTPFSGRSYEQYF; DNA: TGCAGTGCCTGGACACCGTTTAGCGGGAGATCATACGAGCAGTACTTC
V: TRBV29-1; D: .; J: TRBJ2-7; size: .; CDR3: CSVVQTSYEQYF; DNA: TGCAGCGTTGTTCAGACCTCCTACGAGCAGTACTTC
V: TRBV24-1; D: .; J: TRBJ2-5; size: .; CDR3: CATSDSTSRGMYQETQYF; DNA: TGTGCCACCAGTGATTCGACGTCGAGAGGAATGTACCAAGAGACCCAGTACTTC
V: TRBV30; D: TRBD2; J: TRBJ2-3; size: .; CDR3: CAWSVGASGSTDTQYF; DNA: TGTGCCTGGAGTGTAGGGGCTAGCGGGAGCACAGATACGCAGTATTTT
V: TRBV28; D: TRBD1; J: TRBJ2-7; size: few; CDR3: CASSPVTGGFAVQYF; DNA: TGTGCCAGCAGTCCCGTGACAGGGGGATTTGCTGTGCAGTACTTC
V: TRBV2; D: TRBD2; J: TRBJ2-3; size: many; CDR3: CASSEEGGLAGDTQYF; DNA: TGTGCCAGCAGTGAAGAGGGGGGACTAGCGGGAGATACGCAGTATTTT